This T cell receptor (beta chain) was identified during a study of T-cell memory formation after mild COVID-19 listed by TCRdb under 2021. About the full investigation: TCR sequence clusters from the two donors were largely donor specific. Longitudinal TCRalpha and TCRbeta repertoire sequencing tracked T-cell clones expanding and contracting after mild COVID-19 in two donors. Two young, previously healthy adult volunteers made up the cohort, one male and one female. The paper as a whole reports these results and caveats: SARS-CoV-2 specificity was not confirmed for the second-wave clones peaking on day 37. Some responding clones were found in pre-infection memory, which suggests that pre-existing cross-reactive memory T cells took part in the SARS-CoV-2 response. Contracting CD4+ clones appeared mostly in the CM and EM memory subsets, whereas CD8+ clones were enriched in EMRA. From day 15 to 85, contracting clones showed balanced CD4/CD8 phenotypes, whereas a second wave of clones that expanded from day 15 to 37 leaned towards CD4+. The study covered only two mild cases, and larger cohorts including severe cases with pre-infection samples were considered necessary.

Only a few counts were recorded for this clonotype. Its antigen remains unidentified. No base quality values were provided; no much bigger clone lies one nucleotide off. Sequencing was carried out with an Illumina NovaSeq 6000. TCRalpha and TCRbeta cDNA libraries were constructed by 5'RACE with constant-segment primers, with sample barcodes and unique molecular identifiers being introduced. RNA was extracted from every sample with Trizol reagent. Libraries were amplified in two PCR steps, with a second sample barcode and Illumina TruSeq adapters added in the second step. The libraries were sequenced on an Illumina NovaSeq using 2 x 150 bp paired-end reads. The published analysis was carried out like this. Reads were demultiplexed and collapsed into UMI-guided consensus sequences with migec v1.2.7. Using mixcr v2.1.11, UMI consensuses were aligned to TRA and TRB V and J templates and then assembled into clonotypes. A clonotype was counted as expanded or contracted only when both edgeR and NoisET called the clonotype significant, with the noise models trained on biological replicates. For edgeR calls, the cutoffs were a false discovery rate-adjusted p below 0.01 and a log2 fold-change threshold of 1. As an exploratory analysis of dynamics, max-normalized trajectories of the 1000 most abundant clonotypes were examined by PCA with hierarchical clustering. The CD4 or CD8 phenotype of responding clones was assigned using the separately sequenced CD4+ and CD8+ repertoires. TCRdb cleaned the public reads at Q25 with fastp, built clones with MiXCR and kept in-frame beta chains. Every entry covers one CDR3 protein and lists the most common genes and DNA from its rows. The V and J calls were not made by the authors but by TCRdb's processing. A total of 150,000 or so distinct CDR3 sequences appear in this sample, less than 25% of them only once. Of the sample, roughly 25% is held by the ten largest clones.

Ficoll-Paque density gradient centrifugation was the method used to isolate PBMCs. From cysteine to phenylalanine, the CDR3 is 15 amino acids long. Of all the DNA, just the CDR3 is kept, 45 bases in frame from base 1. From V the trimming removes 0 bases and from J it removes 0 bases, while the gene matches leave 2 bases of the junction unaccounted for. CDR1 and CDR2, per the germline V gene (reference sequence), are DFQATT and SNEGSKA. Sequencing input: PBMCs or a T cell subset sorted from them (not recorded which). The source is an adult woman who had mild COVID-19 (a few samples of this study predate the infection). The sample titles of this study are shuffled in the database, so cell type and time point are left out; the donor was told from shared clones. The chain is assembled from TRBV20-1 and TRBJ2-7, with 10 bases in between that match TRBD2. The encoded CDR3 is CSARELAGSSYEQYF. The sequence in DNA is TGCAGTGCTAGAGAACTAGCGGGGAGCTCCTACGAGCAGTACTTC.